The 19 T cell receptor beta chains below were found in one sample sequenced in a study of response to subunit inactivated influenza vaccine. TCRdb itself ran the RT-PCR reads through MiXCR, one entry per CDR3 protein. In the table there are hundreds of thousands of distinct CDR3 sequences, 11% to 15% of which are singletons. The starting material was PBMCs from blood, obtained 14 days before vaccination. The receptor set was obtained from a man in his fifties or sixties who received an inactivated influenza vaccine.

In its sample, this clonotype was seen many times. The chain combines TRBV7-9 with TRBJ2-2; D ambiguous. The V and J ends lost 1 base and 7 bases respectively, with 4 bases between them. The CDR3 contains 12 residues. CDR1 is SEHNR, CDR2 FQNEAQ, per germline (reference sequence). CDR3 loop: CASSLVFGELFF. The CDR3, as DNA: TGTGCCAGCAGCTTAGTCTTCGGGGAGCTGTTTTTT.

This clonotype was counted only a few times. V is TRBV7-2 and J is TRBJ2-3; the D is unclear. Germline loops: CDR1 SGHTA, CDR2 FQGNSA. The V and J ends lost 7 bases and 0 bases respectively, with 14 bases between them. The CDR3 consists of 15 residues. The CDR3 protein is CASMRWGLSTDTQYF. The CDR3 DNA is TGTGCCAGCATGCGATGGGGATTGAGCACAGATACGCAGTATTTT.

A single count supports this clonotype. A junction boundary mismatches the germline segment, possibly from a read error. This chain connects TRBV24-1 to TRBJ2-3; D might be TRBD1 (5 bases). The CDR3 runs to 17 residues. Germline V CDR1 and CDR2: KGHDR, SFDVKD. CDR3 in amino acids: CATSAGPLSPSTGTQYF. As DNA, the CDR3 is TGTGCCACCAGTGCCGGACCTTTGTCTCCCAGCACAGGTACGCAGTATTTT.

This clonotype was seen ten or more times. The V gene is TRBV10-3, the J gene TRBJ2-2; 8 nucleotides agree with TRBD2. Germline CDR1 reads ENHRY; CDR2 reads SYGVKD. The CDR3 is 15 amino acids. The trim removed 3 bases at V and 7 bases at J, leaving 7 bases unmatched. This CDR3 is CAISEPSGFVGELFF. DNA of the CDR3: TGTGCCATCAGTGAACCTAGCGGGTTCGTCGGGGAGCTGTTTTTT.

The J gene is TRBJ2-5, the V gene TRBV5-6, with a tentative D call TRBD1 (6 bases). Germline loops: CDR1 SGHDT, CDR2 YYEEEE. This CDR3 is built from 15 residues. Trimming stripped 4 bases from V and 2 bases from J, with 15 bases between. The CDR3 reads CASSGERTDQETQYF. The CDR3 DNA sequence: TGTGCCAGCAGCGGAGAAAGGACAGATCAAGAGACCCAGTACTTC.

This sequence joins TRBV20-1 and TRBJ2-7, with a weak D call TRBD1 (5 bases). V lost 0 bases, J lost 1 base, and 13 bases lay in between. From germline, CDR1 is DFQATT and CDR2 SNEGSKA (reference sequence). CDR3 length equals 15 residues. The CDR3 nucleotides are TGCAGTGCTAGAGATGATAGGGGTAGGTCCTACGAGCAGTACTTC. Protein product: CSARDDRGRSYEQYF.

Note on this clonotype: The germline gene is not matched at one end of the junction; a read error may be the cause. The chain combines TRBV6-2 or TRBV6-3 with TRBJ2-5; D not certain. Germline V CDR1 and CDR2: MNHEY, SVGEGT. The CDR3 has 12 amino acids. The CDR3 region is CTSSYGQETQYF. CDR3 DNA sequence: TGTACCAGCAGTTACGGGCAAGAGACCCAGTACTTC.

This clonotype was recorded many times. This chain links TRBV10-3 with TRBJ2-7; a possible D gene is TRBD2 (5 bases). CDR3 length: 15 amino acids. Trimming removed 3 bases from V and 3 bases from J, with 15 bases in between. Germline values: CDR1 ENHRY, CDR2 SYGVKD. CDR3 sequence reads: CAISDPTGNHYEQYF. The CDR3 region has the DNA TGTGCCATCAGTGATCCCACGGGAAACCACTACGAGCAGTACTTC.

The V and J genes are TRBV7-6 and TRBJ2-2, with D maybe TRBD1 (6 bases). This CDR3 is 17 amino acids long. Germline assignment: CDR1 SGHVS and CDR2 FNYEAQ. Trimming removed 5 bases at V and 0 bases at J, with 16 bases between. The CDR3 sequence: CASSLTRGRANTGELFF. For the CDR3, the DNA is TGTGCCAGCAGCCTAACGAGGGGGAGAGCGAACACCGGGGAGCTGTTTTTT.

This clonotype was seen a handful of times. This rearrangement joins TRBV20-1 to TRBJ2-1; 8 nucleotides match TRBD2. V dropped 6 bases and J dropped 7; count of bases not matched to a gene: 8. There are 13 residues in the CDR3. Germline loops: CDR1 DFQATT, CDR2 SNEGSKA (reference sequence). This CDR3 is CSASSGFKNEQFF. The CDR3 DNA sequence: TGCAGTGCATCTAGCGGGTTCAAGAATGAGCAGTTCTTC.

This chain links TRBV19 with TRBJ2-1; 8 nucleotides agree with TRBD1. The CDR3 consists of 15 residues. In germline, CDR1 is LNHDA, CDR2 SQIVND (reference sequence). Germline trimming cut 6 bases from V and 2 bases from J; bases unmatched to any gene: 6. CDR3 coding DNA: TGTGCCAGTAGAGAACAGGACAGGGCCTACAATGAGCAGTTCTTC. Protein: CASREQDRAYNEQFF. The variable domain in full, with the rest retrieved from reference TRBV19 and TRBJ2-1, is DGGITQSPKYLFRKEGQNVTLSCEQNLNHDAMYWYRQDPGQGLRLIYYSQIVNDFQKGDIAEGYSVSREKKESFPLTVTSAQKNPTAFYLCASREQDRAYNEQFFGPGTRLTVL.

This clonotype has only a few counts. This chain connects TRBV4-3 to TRBJ1-5; perhaps TRBD1 as D (6 bases). CDR1 and CDR2 from the germline V gene are LGHNA and YSLEER. The CDR3 contains 17 residues. V was cut by 0 bases and J by 1 base, with 13 bases left in between. The CDR3 here is CASSQDTGSGSNQPQHF. The CDR3 DNA is TGCGCCAGCAGCCAAGATACAGGGAGTGGGAGCAATCAGCCCCAGCATTTT.

V usage is TRBV28 and J usage is TRBJ2-7; TRBD2 matches 10 bases. This CDR3 is built from 16 residues. The junction had 9 bases not matched to a gene; V was cut back by 5 bases and J by 2 bases. Per the germline V gene, CDR1 is MDHEN and CDR2 is SYDVKM. The CDR3 DNA reads as TGTGCCAGCAGTCACGCGGGGGGACTAGCGCCCTACGAGCAGTACTTC. This gives the protein CASSHAGGLAPYEQYF.

The chain is built from TRBV11-2 and TRBJ2-7; no definite D call. CDR1 and CDR2 from the germline V gene are SGHAT and FQNNGV. Between the trimmed V and J ends, which lost 0 bases and 1 base, there was a span of 10 bases. This CDR3 is 15 amino acids long. CDR3 sequence: CASSLEGWASYEQYF. The DNA for the CDR3 is TGTGCCAGCAGCTTAGAAGGGTGGGCGTCCTACGAGCAGTACTTC.

This clonotype was seen only a few times. J is TRBJ2-7 and V is TRBV29-1; possible D gene TRBD2, 6 bases. Germline V gene lookup returns CDR1 SQVTM and CDR2 ANQGSEA. V was trimmed by 4 bases and J by 6 bases, leaving 10 bases between them. The CDR3 has 11 residues. The CDR3 DNA follows: TGCAGCGTTGGGCGGGACTCCGAGCAGTACTTC. Its protein product is CSVGRDSEQYF.

In this sample, this clonotype turned up a few times. V usage is TRBV11-2 and J usage is TRBJ2-3; D remains ambiguous. Germline values: CDR1 SGHAT, CDR2 FQNNGV. Between the trimmed V and J ends, which lost 1 base and 4 bases, there was a span of 15 bases. This CDR3 region has 16 residues. CDR3 sequence reads: CASSLAGQKGSDTQYF. The CDR3, as DNA: TGTGCCAGCAGCTTAGCGGGTCAGAAAGGCTCAGATACGCAGTATTTT.

This clonotype was seen more than once but under ten times. This chain uses TRBV2 with TRBJ2-7, with 13 bases lining up with TRBD2. V was pared by 1 base and J by 4 bases, with 1 base of the junction left unmatched. In germline, CDR1 is SNHLY, CDR2 FYNNEI. This CDR3 contains 15 residues. This CDR3 is CASSEGTSGRYEQYF. In DNA form, the CDR3 reads TGTGCCAGCAGTGAAGGGACTAGCGGGAGATACGAGCAGTACTTC.

V and J are TRBV9 and TRBJ2-1; 13 nucleotides align to TRBD2. The CDR3 length is 15 residues. Germline V lookup: CDR1 SGDLS, CDR2 YYNGEE. After removal of 3 bases from V and 9 bases from J, the junction contained 6 bases not matched to a gene. In nucleotides, the CDR3 is TGTGCCAGCAGCGCTAGGACTAGCGGGAGTTCTGAGCAGTTCTTC. Protein: CASSARTSGSSEQFF.

This rearrangement joins TRBV28 to TRBJ1-6; TRBD1 aligns across 8 bases. Germline CDR1 MDHEN, CDR2 SYDVKM. This CDR3 is 14 amino acids long. The junction had 9 bases not matched to a gene; V was cut back by 6 bases and J by 11 bases. The DNA for the CDR3 is TGTGCCAGCAGCCTATCCGGACAGGGCCCACCCCTCCACTTT. As protein: CASSLSGQGPPLHF.